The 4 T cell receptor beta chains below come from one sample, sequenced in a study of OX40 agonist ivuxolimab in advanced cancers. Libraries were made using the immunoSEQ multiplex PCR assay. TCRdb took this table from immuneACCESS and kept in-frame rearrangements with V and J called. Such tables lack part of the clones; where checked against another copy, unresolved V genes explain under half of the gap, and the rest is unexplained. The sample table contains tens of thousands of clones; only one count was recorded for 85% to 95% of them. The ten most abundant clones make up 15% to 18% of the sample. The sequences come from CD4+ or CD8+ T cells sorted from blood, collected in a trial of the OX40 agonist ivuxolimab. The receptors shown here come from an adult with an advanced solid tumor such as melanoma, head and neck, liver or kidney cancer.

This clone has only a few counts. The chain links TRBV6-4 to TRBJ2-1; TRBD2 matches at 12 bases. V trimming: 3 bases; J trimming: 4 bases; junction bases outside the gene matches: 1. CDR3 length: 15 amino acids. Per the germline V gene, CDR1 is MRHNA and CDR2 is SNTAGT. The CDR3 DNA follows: TGTGCCAGCAGTGAGACTAGCGGGGGTTACAATGAGCAGTTCTTC. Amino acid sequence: CASSETSGGYNEQFF.

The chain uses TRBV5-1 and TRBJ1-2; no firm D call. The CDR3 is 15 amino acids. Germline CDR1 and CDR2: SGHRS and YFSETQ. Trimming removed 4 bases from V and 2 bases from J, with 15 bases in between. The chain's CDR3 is CASSPYTPSNYGYTF. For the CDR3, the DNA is TGCGCCAGCAGCCCGTACACTCCCTCGAACTATGGCTACACCTTC.

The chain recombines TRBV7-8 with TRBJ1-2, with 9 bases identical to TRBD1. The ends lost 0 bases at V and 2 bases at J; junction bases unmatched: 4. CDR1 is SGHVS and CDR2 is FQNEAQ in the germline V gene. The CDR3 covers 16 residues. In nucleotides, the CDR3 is TGTGCCAGCAGCTTAGCTGGGGGGACAGGGAACTATGGCTACACCTTC. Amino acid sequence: CASSLAGGTGNYGYTF.

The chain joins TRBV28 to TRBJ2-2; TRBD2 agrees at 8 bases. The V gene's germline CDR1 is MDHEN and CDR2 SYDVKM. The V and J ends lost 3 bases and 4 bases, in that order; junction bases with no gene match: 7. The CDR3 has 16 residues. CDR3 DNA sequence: TGTGCCAGCAGTTTGAGGCTAGCGGGCCCCACCGGGGAGCTGTTTTTT. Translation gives CASSLRLAGPTGELFF.